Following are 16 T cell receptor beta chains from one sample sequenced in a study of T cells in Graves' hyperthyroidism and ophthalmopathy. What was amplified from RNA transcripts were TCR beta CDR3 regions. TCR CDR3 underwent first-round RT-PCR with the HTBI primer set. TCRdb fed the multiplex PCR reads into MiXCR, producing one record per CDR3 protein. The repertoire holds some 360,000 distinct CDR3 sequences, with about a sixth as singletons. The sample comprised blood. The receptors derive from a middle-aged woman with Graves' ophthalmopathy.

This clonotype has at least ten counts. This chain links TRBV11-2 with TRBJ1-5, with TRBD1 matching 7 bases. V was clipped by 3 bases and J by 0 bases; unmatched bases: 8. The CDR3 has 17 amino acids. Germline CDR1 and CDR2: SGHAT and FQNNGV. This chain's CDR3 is CASSLRGGTYSNQPQHF. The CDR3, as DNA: TGTGCCAGCAGCTTGAGAGGGGGCACCTATAGCAATCAGCCCCAGCATTTT.

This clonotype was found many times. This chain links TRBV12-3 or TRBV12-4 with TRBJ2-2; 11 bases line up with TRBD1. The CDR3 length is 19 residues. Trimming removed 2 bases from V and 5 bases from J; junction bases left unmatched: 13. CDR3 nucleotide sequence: TGTGCCAGCAGTTTATACCCGCCGGGACAGGGGGTTGGGACCGGGGAGCTGTTTTTT. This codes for CASSLYPPGQGVGTGELFF.

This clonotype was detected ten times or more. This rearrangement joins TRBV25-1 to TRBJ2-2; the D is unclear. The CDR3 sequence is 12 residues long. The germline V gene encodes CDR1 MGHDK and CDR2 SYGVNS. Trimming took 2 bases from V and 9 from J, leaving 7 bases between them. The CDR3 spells CASSEGWRELFF. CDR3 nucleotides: TGTGCCAGCAGTGAAGGGTGGAGGGAGCTGTTTTTT.

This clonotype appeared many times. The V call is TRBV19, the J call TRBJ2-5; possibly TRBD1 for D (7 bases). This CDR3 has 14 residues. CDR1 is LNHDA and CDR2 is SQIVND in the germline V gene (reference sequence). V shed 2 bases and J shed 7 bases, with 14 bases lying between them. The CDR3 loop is CASSIKAGGSTQYF. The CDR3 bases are TGTGCCAGTAGTATAAAAGCAGGGGGGTCGACCCAGTACTTC.

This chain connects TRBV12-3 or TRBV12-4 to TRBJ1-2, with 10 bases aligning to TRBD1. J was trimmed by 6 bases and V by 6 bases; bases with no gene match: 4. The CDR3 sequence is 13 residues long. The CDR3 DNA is TGTGCCAGCAGGCCGGGACAGGGGAATGGCTACACCTTC. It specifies CASRPGQGNGYTF.

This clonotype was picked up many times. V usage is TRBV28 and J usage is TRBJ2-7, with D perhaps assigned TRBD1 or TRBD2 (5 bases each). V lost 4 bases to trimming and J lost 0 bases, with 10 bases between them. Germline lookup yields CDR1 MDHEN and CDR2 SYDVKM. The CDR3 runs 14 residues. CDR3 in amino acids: CASSWGSRSYEQYF. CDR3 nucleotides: TGTGCCAGCAGTTGGGGGAGCCGCTCCTACGAGCAGTACTTC.

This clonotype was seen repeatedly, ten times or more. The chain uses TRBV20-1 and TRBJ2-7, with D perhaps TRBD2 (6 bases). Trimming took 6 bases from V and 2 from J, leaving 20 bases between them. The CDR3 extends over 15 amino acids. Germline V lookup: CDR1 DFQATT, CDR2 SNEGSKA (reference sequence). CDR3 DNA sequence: TGCAGTGCCCGTCCCACGGGAGTCACACCCTACGAGCAGTACTTC. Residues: CSARPTGVTPYEQYF.

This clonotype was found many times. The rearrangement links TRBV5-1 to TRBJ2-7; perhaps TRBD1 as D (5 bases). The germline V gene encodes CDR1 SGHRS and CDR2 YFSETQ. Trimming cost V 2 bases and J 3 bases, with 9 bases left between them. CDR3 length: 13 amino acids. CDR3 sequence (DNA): TGCGCCAGCAGCTTCCGGACAAACTACGAGCAGTACTTC. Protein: CASSFRTNYEQYF.

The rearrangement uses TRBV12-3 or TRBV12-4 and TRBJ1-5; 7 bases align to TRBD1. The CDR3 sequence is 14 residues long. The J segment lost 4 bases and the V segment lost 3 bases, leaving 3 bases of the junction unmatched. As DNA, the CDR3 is TGTGCCAGCAGTTTCTTGGGACAGAATCAGCCCCAGCATTTT. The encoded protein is CASSFLGQNQPQHF.

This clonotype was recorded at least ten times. The CDR3 loop is CASRVTEAFF. The CDR3 bases are TGTGCCAGCAGGGTAACTGAAGCTTTCTTT. The rearrangement uses TRBV12-3 or TRBV12-4 and TRBJ1-1, with D hard to call. The CDR3 loop spans 10 amino acids. With 6 bases removed from V and 5 bases from J, the gap between germline ends came to 4 bases.

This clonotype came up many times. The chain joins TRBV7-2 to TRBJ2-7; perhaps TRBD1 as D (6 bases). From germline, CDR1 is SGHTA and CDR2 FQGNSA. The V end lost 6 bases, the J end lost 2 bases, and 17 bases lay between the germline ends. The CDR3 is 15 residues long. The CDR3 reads CASRFRAGDPYEQYF. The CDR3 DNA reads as TGTGCCAGCAGGTTTAGGGCAGGGGACCCCTACGAGCAGTACTTC. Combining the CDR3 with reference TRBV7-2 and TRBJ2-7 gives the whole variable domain GAGVSQSPSNKVTEKGKDVELRCDPISGHTALYWYRQSLGQGLEFLIYFQGNSAPDKSGLPSDRFSAERTGGSVSTLTIQRTQQEDSAVYLCASRFRAGDPYEQYFGPGTRLTVT.

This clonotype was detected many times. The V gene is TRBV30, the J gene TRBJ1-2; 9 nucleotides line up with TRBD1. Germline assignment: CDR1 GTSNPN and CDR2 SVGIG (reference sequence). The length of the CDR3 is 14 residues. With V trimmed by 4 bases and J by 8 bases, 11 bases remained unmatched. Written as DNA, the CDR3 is TGTGCCTGGAAGGGGGGACAGGGCAGACGGGGCTACACCTTC. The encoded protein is CAWKGGQGRRGYTF.

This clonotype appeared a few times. The CDR3 is CASSASGPEQYF. In DNA form, the CDR3 reads TGTGCCAGCAGTGCCTCGGGGCCTGAGCAGTACTTC. The rearrangement joins TRBV12-3 or TRBV12-4 to TRBJ2-7, with D perhaps given as TRBD1 or TRBD2 (5 bases each). The CDR3 consists of 12 residues. V was cut by 5 bases and J by 7 bases, with 12 bases left in between.

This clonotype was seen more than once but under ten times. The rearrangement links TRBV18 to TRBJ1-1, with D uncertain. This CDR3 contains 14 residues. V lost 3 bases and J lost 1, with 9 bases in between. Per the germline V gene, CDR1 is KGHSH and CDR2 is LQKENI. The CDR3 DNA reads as TGTGCCAGCTCACCCGGTTGGACGAACACTGAAGCTTTCTTT. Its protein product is CASSPGWTNTEAFF.

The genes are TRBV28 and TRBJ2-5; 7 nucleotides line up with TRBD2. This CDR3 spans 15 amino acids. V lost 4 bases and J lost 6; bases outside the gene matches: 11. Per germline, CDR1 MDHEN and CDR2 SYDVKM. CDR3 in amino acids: CASSSLGGGTKTQYF. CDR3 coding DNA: TGTGCCAGCAGTTCCCTTGGGGGGGGTACTAAGACCCAGTACTTC.

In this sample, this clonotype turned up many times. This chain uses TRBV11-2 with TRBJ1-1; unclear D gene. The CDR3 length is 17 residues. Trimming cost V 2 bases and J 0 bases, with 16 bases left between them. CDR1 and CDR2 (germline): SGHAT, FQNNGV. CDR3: CASSLRFIGYMNTEAFF. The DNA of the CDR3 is TGTGCCAGCAGCTTAAGATTTATAGGGTACATGAACACTGAAGCTTTCTTT.